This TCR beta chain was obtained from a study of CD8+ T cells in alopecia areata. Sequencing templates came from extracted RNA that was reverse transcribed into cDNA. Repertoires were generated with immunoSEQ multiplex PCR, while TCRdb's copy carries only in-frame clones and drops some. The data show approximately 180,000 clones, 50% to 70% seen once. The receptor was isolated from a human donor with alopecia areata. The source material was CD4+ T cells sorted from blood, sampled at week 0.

The CDR3 sequence: CASSLEGAGGYTF. CDR3 DNA sequence: TGTGCCAGCAGCTTGGAGGGGGCAGGTGGCTACACCTTC. This sequence joins TRBV7-9 and TRBJ1-2; 7 nucleotides match TRBD1. CDR3 size: 13 residues. In germline, CDR1 is SEHNR, CDR2 FQNEAQ (reference sequence). V shed 3 bases, J shed 7 bases, and the junction held 5 bases outside the gene matches.